This TCR beta chain emerged from a study of cytomegalovirus exposure and HLA in healthy donors. In regard to this clone: Its antigen is not identified.

Study-wide findings and caveats: TCR beta V- and J-gene trimming was later associated with a missense DCLRE1C variant. Presence/absence analyses treated sequencing depth as roughly uniform across donors. TCR beta chains numbering some 150 were designated cytomegalovirus-associated.

60 Vbeta and 13 Jbeta primers were used in PCR. Produced via immunoSEQ multiplex PCR; TCRdb's table is partial and in-frame only. The sample has nearly 70,000 clones, 74% seen once; the top ten hold roughly 11%. The sequenced sample was PBMCs. This TCR was recovered from a woman aged 60 to 75 in good health and CMV-seropositive.

As DNA, the CDR3 is TGTGCTAGTGGTGACAGCTATAGCAATCAGCCCCAGCATTTT. This codes for CASGDSYSNQPQHF. The V and J genes are TRBV12-5 and TRBJ1-5; D is possibly TRBD1 (5 bases). In germline, CDR1 is LGHNT, CDR2 FRNRAP. This CDR3 comprises 14 residues. The V gene lost 5 bases and the J gene lost 0 bases, with 8 bases spanning the gap.